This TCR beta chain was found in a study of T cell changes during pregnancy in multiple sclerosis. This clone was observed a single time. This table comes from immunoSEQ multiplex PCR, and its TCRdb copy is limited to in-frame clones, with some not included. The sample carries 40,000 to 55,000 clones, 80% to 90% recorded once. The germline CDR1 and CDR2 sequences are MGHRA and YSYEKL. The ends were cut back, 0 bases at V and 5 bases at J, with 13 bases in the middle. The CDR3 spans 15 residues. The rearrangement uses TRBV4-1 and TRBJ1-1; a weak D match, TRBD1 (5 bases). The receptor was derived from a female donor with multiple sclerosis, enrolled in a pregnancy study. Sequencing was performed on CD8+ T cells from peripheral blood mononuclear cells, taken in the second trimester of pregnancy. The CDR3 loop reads CASSQDGAGRTEAFF. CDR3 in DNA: TGCGCCAGCAGCCAAGATGGGGCAGGGAGGACTGAAGCTTTCTTT.